This record concerns one T cell receptor (beta chain) sequence. The antigen remains unidentified. The study reverse transcribed the entire isolated RNA, so it sequenced expressed TCRB transcripts. Deep immunoSEQ sequencing covered naive, central memory and regulatory T cell samples. Clones were sequenced by immunoSEQ multiplex PCR, and TCRdb holds only the in-frame ones, with some missing. The table has 150,000 to 190,000 clones, about 8.5% seen once; the top ten hold approximately 0.65%. The sample originates from a study of beta chain features in type 1 diabetes. One heparinised blood draw averaging approximately 0.11 L was given by each donor. V dropped 4 bases and J dropped 5 bases, with 8 bases sitting between them. The germline V gene has CDR1 GTSNPN and CDR2 SVGIG (reference sequence). This CDR3 spans 11 amino acids. Study-wide points: TCRB rearrangement may or may not be influenced by HLA type; here this remained unresolved. Individuals with type 1 diabetes displayed fewer insertions and more deletions at VDJ junctions.

Sample: central memory CD4+ T cells from blood. The origin of this receptor is a man aged 18 to 29 in good health. The V gene is TRBV30, the J gene TRBJ1-1; D not certain. DNA of the CDR3: TGTGCCTGGAACCGGGAAACTGAAGCTTTCTTT. Encoded protein: CAWNRETEAFF. Full variable domain (outside the CDR3, taken from reference TRBV30 and TRBJ1-1): SQTIHQWPATLVQPVGSPLSLECTVEGTSNPNLYWYRQAAGRGLQLLFYSVGIGQISSEVPQNLSASRPQDRQFILSSKKLLLSDSGFYLCAWNRETEAFFGQGTRLTVV.